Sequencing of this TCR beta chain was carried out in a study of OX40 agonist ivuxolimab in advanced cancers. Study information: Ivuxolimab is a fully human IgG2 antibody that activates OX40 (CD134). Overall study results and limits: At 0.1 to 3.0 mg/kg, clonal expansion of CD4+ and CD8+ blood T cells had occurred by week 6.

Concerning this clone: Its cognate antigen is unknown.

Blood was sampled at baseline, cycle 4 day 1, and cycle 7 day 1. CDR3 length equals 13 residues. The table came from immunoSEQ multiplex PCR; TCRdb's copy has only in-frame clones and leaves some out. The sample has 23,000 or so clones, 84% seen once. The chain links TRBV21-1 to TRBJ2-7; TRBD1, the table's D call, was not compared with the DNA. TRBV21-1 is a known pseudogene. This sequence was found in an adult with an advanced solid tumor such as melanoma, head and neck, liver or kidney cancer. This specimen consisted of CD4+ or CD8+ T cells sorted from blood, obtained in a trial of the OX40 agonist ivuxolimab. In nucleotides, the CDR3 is TGTGCCAGCGATGGGACAGCGACCTACGAGCAGTACTTC. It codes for CASDGTATYEQYF.